This T cell receptor (beta chain) is from a study of T cell repertoires in cytomegalovirus infection. Overall study: Matching HLA type, along with CMV infection, was indicated by public TCR beta signatures.

The CDR3 length is 13 residues. Trimming cost V 0 bases and J 7 bases, with 10 bases left between them. Germline V CDR1 and CDR2: SGDLS, YYNGEE. A single record per CDR3 protein comes from TCRdb applying MiXCR to the reads. The table records 900,000 to 950,000 distinct CDR3 sequences, 31% of them present only once. This clonotype appeared a few times. The antigen is unknown. The clonotype was recovered from a human donor in good health (CMV status not recorded). Some clones in this sample may be carry-over from other donors' samples. The rearrangement links TRBV9 to TRBJ1-1; D remains ambiguous. The specimen comprised cultured CD8+ T cells from PBMCs, sampled from culture after CMV antigen stimulation. CDR3 sequence reads: CASSVGGAVEAFF. CDR3 sequence (DNA): TGTGCCAGCAGCGTAGGAGGTGCGGTTGAAGCTTTCTTT.